The source of this TCR beta chain is a study of tumor and adjacent non-tumor tissue in lung cancer. Study overall: There were about 12 adenocarcinoma, 2 squamous cell carcinoma and 1 small cell lung cancer cases. Patients were aged about 30 to 76, fewer than twelve men and 5 women, stage I to III. Study-wide findings and caveats: Significantly higher TCR diversity was found in tumor than normal lung. Higher tumor TCR diversity was associated with shorter survival.

Regarding this clonotype: The antigen is not known. One base away lies a much larger clone, so this may be a sequencing read error.

The template was RNA from unsorted bulk tissue. TCRbeta libraries were built with three rounds of nested PCR, modified from ARM-PCR. Using its own MiXCR run on the multiplex PCR reads, TCRdb lists one record per CDR3 protein. The table has around 71,000 distinct CDR3 sequences, just under 75% seen once. This clonotype originated in a woman in her 40s with non-small cell lung cancer. The sequenced material came from lung tumor tissue.

The CDR3 here is CASSIGDPGELFF. Here the CDR3 DNA reads TGCGCCAGCAGCATCGGTGATCCCGGGGAGCTGTTTTTT. J is TRBJ2-2 and V is TRBV5-1; D call uncertain. V lost 4 bases and J 6 bases, leaving 10 bases between the germline ends. Germline V gene data show CDR1 as SGHRS and CDR2 as YFSETQ. This CDR3 has 13 residues.